This TCR beta chain was identified during a study of T cells after yellow fever vaccination. Study-level results: The CD4 compartment and the CD8 compartment contained a small share of clonotypes in common.

In germline, CDR1 is SGHDT, CDR2 YYEEEE. Trimming stripped 0 bases from V and 0 bases from J, with 12 bases between. The length of the CDR3 is 16 residues. This clonotype was observed a handful of times. Its antigen is undetermined. TCRdb re-called the 5' RACE reads with MiXCR, one entry per CDR3 protein. There are some 320,000 distinct CDR3 sequences in the sample; around 10% occur only once, and approximately 3.3% lies in the top ten. The clonotype was recovered from a young man who received the YFV17D yellow fever vaccine. The rearrangement joins TRBV5-6 to TRBJ1-1, with D uncertain. Sequencing was performed on CD4+ T cells sorted from PBMCs, taken 5 days after the yellow fever booster vaccination. The CDR3 DNA reads as TGTGCCAGCAGCTTGGTCTATGAATCCATGAACACTGAAGCTTTCTTT. This translates into CASSLVYESMNTEAFF.